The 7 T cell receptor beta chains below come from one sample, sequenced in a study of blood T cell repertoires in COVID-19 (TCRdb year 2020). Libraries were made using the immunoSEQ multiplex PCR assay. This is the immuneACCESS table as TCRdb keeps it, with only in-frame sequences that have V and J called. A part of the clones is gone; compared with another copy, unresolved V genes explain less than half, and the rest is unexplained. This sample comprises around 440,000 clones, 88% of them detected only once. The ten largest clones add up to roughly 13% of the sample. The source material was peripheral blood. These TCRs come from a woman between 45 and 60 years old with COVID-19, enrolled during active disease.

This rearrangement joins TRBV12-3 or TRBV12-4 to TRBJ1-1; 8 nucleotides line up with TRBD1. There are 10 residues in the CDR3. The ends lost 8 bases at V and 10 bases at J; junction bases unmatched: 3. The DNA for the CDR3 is TGTGCCAGCGGAACAGGGGGAGCTTTCTTT. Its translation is CASGTGGAFF.

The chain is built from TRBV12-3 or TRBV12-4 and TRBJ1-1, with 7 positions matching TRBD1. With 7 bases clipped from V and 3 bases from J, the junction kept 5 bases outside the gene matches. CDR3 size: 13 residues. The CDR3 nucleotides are TGTGCCAGCACCCGCAGGGGGGACACTGAAGCTTTCTTT. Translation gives CASTRRGDTEAFF.

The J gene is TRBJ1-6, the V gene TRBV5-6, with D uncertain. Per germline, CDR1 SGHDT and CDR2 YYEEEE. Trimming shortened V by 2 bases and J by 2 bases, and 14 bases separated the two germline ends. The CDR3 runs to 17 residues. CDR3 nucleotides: TGTGCCAGCAGCTTACAGACCGGAGGCCCCTATAATTCACCCCTCCACTTT. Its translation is CASSLQTGGPYNSPLHF.

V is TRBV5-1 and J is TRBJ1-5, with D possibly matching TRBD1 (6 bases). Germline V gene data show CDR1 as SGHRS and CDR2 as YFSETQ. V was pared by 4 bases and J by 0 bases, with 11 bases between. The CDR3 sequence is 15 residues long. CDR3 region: CASSPGQYSNQPQHF. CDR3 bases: TGCGCCAGCAGCCCAGGACAGTATAGCAATCAGCCCCAGCATTTT.

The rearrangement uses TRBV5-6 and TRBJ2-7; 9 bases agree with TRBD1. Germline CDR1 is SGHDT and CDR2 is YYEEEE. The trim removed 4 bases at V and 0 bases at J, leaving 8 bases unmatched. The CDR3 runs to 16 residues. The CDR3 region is CASSGGTGLHSYEQYF. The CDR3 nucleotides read TGTGCCAGCAGCGGAGGGACAGGGCTTCACTCCTACGAGCAGTACTTC.

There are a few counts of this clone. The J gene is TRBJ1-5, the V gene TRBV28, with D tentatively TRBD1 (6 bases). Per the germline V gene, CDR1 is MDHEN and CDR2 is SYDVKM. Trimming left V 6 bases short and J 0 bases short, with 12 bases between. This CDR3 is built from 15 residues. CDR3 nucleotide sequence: TGTGCCAGCAGCCCCAGGGGCTATAGCAATCAGCCCCAGCATTTT. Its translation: CASSPRGYSNQPQHF.

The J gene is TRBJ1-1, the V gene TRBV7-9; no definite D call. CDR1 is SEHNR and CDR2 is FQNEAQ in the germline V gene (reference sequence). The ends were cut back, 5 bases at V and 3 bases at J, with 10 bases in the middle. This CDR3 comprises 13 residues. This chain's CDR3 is CASSITTDTEAFF. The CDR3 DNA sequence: TGTGCCAGCAGCATCACCACGGACACTGAAGCTTTCTTT.